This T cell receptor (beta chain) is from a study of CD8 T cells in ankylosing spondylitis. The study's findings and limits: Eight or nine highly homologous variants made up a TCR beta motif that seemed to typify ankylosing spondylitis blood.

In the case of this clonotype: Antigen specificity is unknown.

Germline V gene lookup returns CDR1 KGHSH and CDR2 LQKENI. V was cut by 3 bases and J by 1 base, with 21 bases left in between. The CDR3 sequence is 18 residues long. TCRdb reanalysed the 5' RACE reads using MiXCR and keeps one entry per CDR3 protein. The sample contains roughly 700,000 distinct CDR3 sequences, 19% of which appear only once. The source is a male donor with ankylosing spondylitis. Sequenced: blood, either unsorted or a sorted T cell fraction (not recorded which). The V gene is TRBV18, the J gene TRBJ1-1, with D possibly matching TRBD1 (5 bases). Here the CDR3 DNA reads TGTGCCAGCTCACCTCAAGAACTGGGATGGGGGTCGAACACTGAAGCTTTCTTT. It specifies CASSPQELGWGSNTEAFF. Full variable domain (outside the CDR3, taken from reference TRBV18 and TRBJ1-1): NAGVMQNPRHLVRRRGQEARLRCSPMKGHSHVYWYRQLPEEGLKFMVYLQKENIIDESGMPKERFSAEFPKEGPSILRIQQVVRGDSAAYFCASSPQELGWGSNTEAFFGQGTRLTVV.